This TCR beta chain was obtained from a study of T cells after yellow fever vaccination (dated by TCRdb to between 2018 and 2020). Study-wide context: The SMART-Seq v4 Ultra Low Input RNA kit was used to prepare libraries from fractions with low cell numbers. To follow T-cell clones before and after primary and booster YFV17D yellow fever vaccination, bulk TCR alpha and beta repertoires were sequenced over time. Two healthy male donors made up the cohort, one aged 18 to 30 years and the other aged 30 to 40 years. Bulk PBMC replicates and cell subsets were isolated from blood drawn at multiple timepoints before and after both primary and secondary immunization.

This clonotype was counted only a few times. What antigen it recognizes has not been identified. It has no much larger one-base neighbor in the sample; base qualities were not kept. The germline V gene specifies SGHAT as CDR1 and FQNNGV as CDR2. The CDR3 sequence holds 13 residues, the cysteine and phenylalanine included. Of the read, only the CDR3 DNA is kept; its 39 bases are in frame from base 1. The V and J ends are trimmed by 5 bases and 9 bases, leaving 14 bases between them. What the study reported, not specific to this receptor: Only a couple of donors were included in the study, so the extent to which the findings can be generalized is limited. A small share of clonotypes occurred in both CD4 and CD8 compartments, likely arising from convergent recombination. The secondary T-cell response was found to be weaker but faster than the primary response, with a peak reached on day 5 rather than on day 15. Computational filtering was needed because FACS-sorted repertoires could contain abundant contaminating clonotypes from the bulk population. After the booster, most clones that had expanded after primary vaccination were detected again (around 97% of CD4 and around nine tenths of CD8), suggesting broad maintenance of memory.

The treatment or condition label corresponds to: live attenuated yellow fever vaccine strain. At each blood-draw timepoint, two biological replicates of bulk PBMCs were obtained. PBMCs were isolated from peripheral blood using a standard Ficoll-Paque protocol. TriZol was used to extract RNA from bulk PBMCs, CD4 and CD8 fractions, and dextramer-positive and dextramer-negative fractions. Sequencing relied on an Illumina NovaSeq 6000. TCR cDNA was synthesized by 5'RACE template switching, which introduced a universal primer site and unique molecular identifiers. Priming for cDNA synthesis came from both the TCR alpha and TCR beta constant segments. Library amplification used two PCR steps, and the second PCR step added sample barcodes and sequencing adapters. Sequencing of libraries was performed on Illumina HiSeq 2500 (2x100 bp) or NovaSeq (2x150 bp). The original methods were these. Demultiplexing of reads and collapsing into UMI consensus sequences were performed with MIGEC, and V(D)J alignment was carried out with MiXCR. Vaccine-responding clonotypes were defined with edgeR using replicate PBMC samples, requiring FDR below 0.01 and a log2 fold change above 5 up to day 15. Each bulk clonotype was labeled CD4 or CD8 based on which sequenced repertoire, CD4 or CD8, contained the clonotype at higher abundance. TCRdb redid the processing of the public reads, applying fastp at Q25 and MiXCR, and retained in-frame beta chains. One record per CDR3 amino acid sequence lists the most common genes and DNA. The V and J calls here are based on TCRdb, not the publication. The sample has roughly 400,000 distinct CDR3 sequences on record, 18% of them singletons. Together, the top ten hold roughly a sixth of the sample.

The receptor's source is a man in his late teens or twenties who received the YFV17D yellow fever vaccine. Sequencing was performed on PBMCs, taken before the yellow fever booster vaccination. The sequence is built from TRBV11-2 and TRBJ2-1; the D gene lacks a confident call. This receptor carries the CDR3 CASSHLSSPEQFF. The bases read TGTGCCAGCAGCCACCTGTCATCCCCTGAGCAGTTCTTC.